The present T cell receptor (beta chain) was sequenced within a study of vaccination and CD4 T cells after COVID-19. At the level of the study: Four females and six males made up the convalescents, with two Hispanic. A CEFX pool, an HIV-1 Nef pool, or no peptide went to control cultures.

V shed 5 bases, J shed 6 bases, and the junction held 10 bases outside the gene matches. The CDR3 is 15 residues long. Germline V gene data show CDR1 as DFQATT and CDR2 as SNEGSKA (reference sequence). On this clonotype: Its antigen remains unidentified.

The Oncomine TCR Beta short-read assay was applied to DNA of cultured CD4+ T cells. Investigators obtained genomic DNA by extraction from cultured CD4+ T cells. TCRdb passed the PCR reads through MiXCR, listing each CDR3 protein once. The table records some 16,000 distinct CDR3 sequences, 65% to 80% of them present only once. Treatment given: 10-day PBMC culture with coronavirus spike peptide pools or control peptides (ViraFEST assay). Expanded clonotypes were found by TCR sequencing after peptide-pool stimulation (ViraFEST). The clonotype originates from a human donor who had recovered from COVID-19. The sequenced sample consisted of CD4+ T cells from blood, cultured in vitro. The chain combines TRBV20-1 with TRBJ1-5; 10 bases map to TRBD1. CDR3 DNA sequence: TGCAGTGCTGCCTCCCGCTGGACAGGGGGTCAGCCCCAGCATTTT. This translates into CSAASRWTGGQPQHF.